The subject of this entry is one TCR beta chain. Membership in each cohort depended on participant-reported clinical history. The record originates from a study of blood T cell repertoires in COVID-19. Study details: Samples came from the United States, Italy and Spain, spanning acute and convalescent COVID-19. Nucleic acid was either cDNA or gDNA, and it came from T cells, B-cell-depleted T cells, or PBMCs.

Germline CDR1 is MNHEY and CDR2 is SVGEGT. Trimming took 3 bases from V and 2 from J; bases not matched to a gene: 4. This CDR3 has 15 residues. Sequencing used immunoSEQ multiplex PCR; TCRdb keeps in-frame clones, though not all of them. The sample includes around 85,000 clones, 85% to 90% of them seen just once. The specimen sequenced was PBMCs or T cells enriched from blood (not recorded which). J is TRBJ2-3 and V is TRBV6-2 or TRBV6-3; 8 nucleotides line up with TRBD2. This TCR was recovered from a woman between 45 and 65 years old with acute COVID-19. In DNA form, the CDR3 reads TGTGCCAGCAGTTATGGAGCGGGGGACACAGATACGCAGTATTTT. It yields the protein CASSYGAGDTDTQYF.